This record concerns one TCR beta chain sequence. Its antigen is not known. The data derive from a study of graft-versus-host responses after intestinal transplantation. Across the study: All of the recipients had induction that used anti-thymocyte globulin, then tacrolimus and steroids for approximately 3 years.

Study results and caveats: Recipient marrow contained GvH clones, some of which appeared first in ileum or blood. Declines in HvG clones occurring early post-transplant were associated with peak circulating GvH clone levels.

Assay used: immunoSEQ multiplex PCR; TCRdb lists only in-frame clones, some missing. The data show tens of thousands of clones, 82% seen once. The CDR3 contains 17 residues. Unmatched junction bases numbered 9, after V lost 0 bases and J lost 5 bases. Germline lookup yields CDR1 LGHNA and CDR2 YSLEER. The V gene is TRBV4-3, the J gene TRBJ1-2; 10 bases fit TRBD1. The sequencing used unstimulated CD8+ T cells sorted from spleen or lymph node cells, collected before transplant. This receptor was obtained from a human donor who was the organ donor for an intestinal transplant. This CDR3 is CASSQDSTGGVGYGYTF. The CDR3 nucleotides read TGCGCCAGCAGCCAAGATTCGACAGGGGGCGTAGGTTATGGCTACACCTTC.